The 2 T cell receptor beta chains given below trace back to one sample, sequenced in a study of OX40 agonist ivuxolimab in advanced cancers. The table came from immunoSEQ multiplex PCR; TCRdb's copy has only in-frame clones and leaves some out. The sample includes 70,000 or so clones, approximately 87% of them seen just once. The starting material was CD4+ or CD8+ T cells sorted from blood, obtained in a trial of the OX40 agonist ivuxolimab. The receptors shown here come from an adult with an advanced solid tumor such as melanoma, head and neck, liver or kidney cancer.

This chain links TRBV10-3 with TRBJ1-4, with unresolved D. Germline V lookup: CDR1 ENHRY, CDR2 SYGVKD. Trimming shortened V by 2 bases and J by 8 bases, and 6 bases separated the two germline ends. This CDR3 has 12 amino acids. The CDR3 DNA reads as TGTGCCATCAGTGAGGGTACCGAAAAACTGTTTTTT. Translating it yields CAISEGTEKLFF.

V gene TRBV11-2 combines with J gene TRBJ2-3; 12 nucleotides match TRBD2. This CDR3 is 16 amino acids long. V lost 5 bases, J lost 1 base, and 4 bases stayed unmatched. Germline values: CDR1 SGHAT, CDR2 FQNNGV. Here the CDR3 reads CASSSRLAGGTDTQYF. For the CDR3, the DNA is TGTGCCAGCAGCAGCAGACTAGCGGGGGGCACAGATACGCAGTATTTT.